These T cell receptor beta chains were read from a single sample in a study of blood T cell repertoires in COVID-19. Some clones are missing from TCRdb's copy, which holds only in-frame ones; the method was immunoSEQ multiplex PCR. This table holds over 200,000 clones, roughly 84% found once. Sequencing used peripheral blood. These receptors originate from a middle-aged man with active or convalescent COVID-19. CDR3s include the opening cysteine and the closing phenylalanine or tryptophan. A D gene is named only where the DNA matches it firmly.

v_call	j_call	cdr3_length	d_call	cdr3_aa
TRBV27	TRBJ1-1	15	TRBD1	CASRDLQGVDTEAFF
TRBV19	TRBJ2-5	14	TRBD1	CASTTGTGKETQYF
TRBV5-4	TRBJ2-7	15	TRBD2	CASSSSLGGRGEQYF
TRBV29-1	TRBJ1-2	14	TRBD1	CSVDYLGTVEGYTF
TRBV4-1	TRBJ1-2	14	TRBD1	CASSSGQGHLGYTF
TRBV19	TRBJ2-1	16	TRBD2	CASSASGESSYNEQFF
TRBV25-1	TRBJ1-1	15	NA	CASRRGGTMNTEAFF
TRBV11-3	TRBJ2-7	14	NA	CASSLGRDSYEQYF
TRBV6-5	TRBJ1-2	14	TRBD1	CAARRTGSNYGYTF
TRBV12-3/TRBV12-4	TRBJ2-3	13	NA	CASGEGDADTQYF
TRBV7-2	TRBJ2-7	16	NA	CASSLGAGTSSYEQYF
TRBV28	TRBJ2-7	14	NA	CASSLLQDKNEQYF
TRBV10-2	TRBJ1-1	16	NA	CASSENRQTINTEAFF
TRBV28	TRBJ2-5	16	TRBD1	CASSLPGTGRQETQYF
TRBV4-1	TRBJ2-4	19	TRBD2	CASSQQLGLAGPTKNIQYF
TRBV5-6	TRBJ2-7	14	TRBD2	CASSEAGGFDEQYF
TRBV5-4	TRBJ1-6	17	NA	CASSFGGQSSYNSPLHF
TRBV3-1/TRBV3-2	TRBJ1-1	16	NA	CASSQDWGQLNTEAFF
TRBV11-2	TRBJ2-5	15	TRBD2	CASSLQGGDQETQYF
TRBV28	TRBJ1-6	15	TRBD1	CAINRGSSYNSPLHF
TRBV5-1	TRBJ2-7	16	NA	CASSLGQGPSSYEQYF
TRBV11-3	TRBJ2-7	16	NA	CASSLDELDLSEEQYF